These 23 T cell receptor beta chains were all obtained from the same sample, sequenced in a study of CD8+CD57+ T cells in acquired aplastic anemia. TCR beta VDJ and CDR3 profiling used genomic DNA as template. One entry per CDR3 protein, called by TCRdb with MiXCR from the reads. The sample shows 200,000 to 250,000 distinct CDR3 sequences, under 65% of them seen only once. Material for sequencing was sorted CD4+, CD8+, or CD8+CD57+ T cells (not recorded which) from PBMCs. The receptor source for this set is a human donor in good health.

This chain joins TRBV11-2 and TRBJ2-1; TRBD1 matches at 7 bases. This CDR3 has 16 amino acids. The V segment lost 5 bases and the J segment 2 bases; nucleotides outside the gene matches: 9. Germline V gene data show CDR1 as SGHAT and CDR2 as FQNNGV. The CDR3 nucleotides read TGTGCCAGCAGCCCCGGACAGGCGATAACCTACAATGAGCAGTTCTTC. Its protein product is CASSPGQAITYNEQFF.

This sequence joins TRBV20-1 and TRBJ2-5, with unresolved D. Germline V gene sequence: CDR1 DFQATT, CDR2 SNEGSKA (reference sequence). With 1 base removed from V and 1 base from J, the gap between germline ends came to 4 bases. The CDR3 covers 12 residues. CDR3 sequence (DNA): TGCAGTGCTAGAGTTTCCCAAGAGACCCAGTACTTC. It is translated as CSARVSQETQYF.

The V call is TRBV7-9, the J call TRBJ1-2; TRBD1 aligns across 7 bases. Per the germline V gene, CDR1 is SEHNR and CDR2 is FQNEAQ (reference sequence). The CDR3 covers 14 residues. Losses at the gene ends were 5 bases for V and 8 bases for J; bases not matched to a gene: 11. CDR3 bases: TGTGCCAGCAGCCCCTTGACAGGGTTAGGCGGCTACACCTTC. Translating it yields CASSPLTGLGGYTF.

This clonotype was seen ten or more times. V is TRBV12-3 or TRBV12-4 and J is TRBJ2-6; D ambiguous. CDR3 length: 15 residues. Trimming pared 0 bases from V and 0 bases from J, leaving 3 bases between. The CDR3 DNA reads TGTGCCAGCAGTTTAGCGGTCTCTGGGGCCAACGTCCTGACTTTC. The encoded protein is CASSLAVSGANVLTF.

The chain is built from TRBV5-1 and TRBJ1-2, with D possibly matching TRBD1 (6 bases). CDR1 is SGHRS and CDR2 is YFSETQ in the germline V gene. The CDR3 is 15 amino acids. V gave up 2 bases and J gave up 3 bases, with 14 bases separating them. The CDR3 region has the DNA TGCGCCAGCAGCTTAGGGGGGGCGGAGGACTATGGCTACACCTTC. Protein sequence: CASSLGGAEDYGYTF.

Worth noting for this clonotype: Mismatch with germline at one junction end may stem from a read error. J is TRBJ2-3 and V is TRBV5-4, with 7 bases aligning to TRBD2. In germline, CDR1 is SGHNT, CDR2 YYREEE (reference sequence). CDR3 length: 15 amino acids. The chain's CDR3 is CASKLAGDFTGTQYF. The CDR3 DNA is TGTGCCAGTAAATTAGCGGGCGATTTCACAGGTACGCAGTATTTT.

V and J are TRBV7-9 and TRBJ1-6; D not resolved. CDR1 and CDR2 from the germline V gene are SEHNR and FQNEAQ (reference sequence). Between the trimmed V and J ends, which lost 3 bases and 10 bases, there was a span of 13 bases. This CDR3 has 14 amino acids. CDR3 residues: CASSLYNPDSPLHF. The CDR3 nucleotides read TGTGCCAGCAGCTTGTATAATCCGGACTCACCCCTCCACTTT.

This chain connects TRBV20-1 to TRBJ2-4; TRBD2 is a possible D gene (6 bases). Trimming removed 6 bases at V and 7 bases at J, with 10 bases between. The CDR3 spans 11 residues. CDR1 is DFQATT, CDR2 SNEGSKA, per germline (reference sequence). CDR3 loop: CSAGEENIQYF. The CDR3 DNA reads TGCAGTGCCGGGGAGGAGAACATTCAGTACTTC.

V usage is TRBV4-1 and J usage is TRBJ1-6; possibly TRBD1 for D (6 bases). Germline V gene data show CDR1 as MGHRA and CDR2 as YSYEKL. Trimming removed 3 bases at V and 10 bases at J, with 10 bases between. This CDR3 is 13 amino acids long. The CDR3 DNA is TGCGCCAGCAGCCACCAGGGGAGCTCACCCCTCCACTTT. Translating it yields CASSHQGSSPLHF.

This clonotype was seen more than once but under ten times. The gene calls are TRBV15 and TRBJ2-1; 14 positions agree with TRBD2. The germline V gene has CDR1 LNHNV and CDR2 YYDKDF (reference sequence). The V and J ends lost 2 bases and 1 base, in that order; junction bases with no gene match: 10. The length of the CDR3 is 20 residues. CDR3 nucleotide sequence: TGTGCCACCAGCAGAAAACGATCCGGGACTAGCGGGAGTTCCTACAATGAGCAGTTCTTC. Encoded protein: CATSRKRSGTSGSSYNEQFF.

The chain combines TRBV7-2 with TRBJ2-7, with TRBD1 matching over 7 bases. The CDR3 contains 15 residues. CDR1 SGHTA and CDR2 FQGNSA come from the germline V gene. V lost 6 bases to trimming and J lost 3 bases; unmatched junction nucleotides: 11. CDR3 coding DNA: TGTGCCAGCAGTTCCGATACAGGGGCCTACTACGAGCAGTACTTC. As protein: CASSSDTGAYYEQYF. The full variable domain, in which reference TRBV7-2 and TRBJ2-7 provide the parts outside the CDR3, is GAGVSQSPSNKVTEKGKDVELRCDPISGHTALYWYRQSLGQGLEFLIYFQGNSAPDKSGLPSDRFSAERTGGSVSTLTIQRTQQEDSAVYLCASSSDTGAYYEQYFGPGTRLTVT.

This clonotype was seen only once. The chain recombines TRBV20-1 with TRBJ2-5; no clear D gene. V was trimmed by 2 bases and J by 5 bases, leaving 15 bases between them. CDR3 size: 14 residues. Germline CDR1 DFQATT, CDR2 SNEGSKA (reference sequence). This CDR3 is CSARPEGRVETQYF. The CDR3 DNA sequence: TGCAGTGCTAGACCCGAAGGCCGAGTGGAGACCCAGTACTTC.

The gene calls are TRBV9 and TRBJ2-2; the match to TRBD2 covers 8 bases. The trim removed 4 bases at V and 6 bases at J, leaving 5 bases unmatched. This CDR3 spans 14 amino acids. The germline gives CDR1 SGDLS, CDR2 YYNGEE. The CDR3 is CASSPRTSSGELFF. The CDR3 DNA reads as TGTGCCAGCAGCCCTCGGACTAGCTCCGGGGAGCTGTTTTTT.

Here the CDR3 DNA reads TGCGCCAGCAGCCAAGATGGTCGCCATTACGAGCAGTACTTC. The encoded protein is CASSQDGRHYEQYF. This chain uses TRBV4-3 with TRBJ2-7; no clear D gene. Trimming took off 0 bases at V and 4 bases at J, with 10 bases between the two ends. CDR1 is LGHNA and CDR2 is YSLEER in the germline V gene. This CDR3 is built from 14 residues.

This clonotype was counted a single time. The V gene is TRBV24-1, the J gene TRBJ2-5; D remains ambiguous. Trimming removed 5 bases at V and 4 bases at J, with 16 bases between. Germline V gene data show CDR1 as KGHDR and CDR2 as SFDVKD. CDR3 length equals 15 residues. CDR3 sequence (DNA): TGTGCCACCAGTGTGGGCAGGTATGAACCAGAGACCCAGTACTTC. Protein product: CATSVGRYEPETQYF.

CDR3: CSARDLKGSSTEAFF. In DNA form, the CDR3 reads TGCAGTGCTAGAGATCTTAAGGGATCGAGCACTGAAGCTTTCTTT. The chain carries TRBV20-1 and TRBJ1-1, with D unclear. This CDR3 is 15 amino acids long. Germline V gives CDR1 DFQATT, CDR2 SNEGSKA (reference sequence). Trimming pared 0 bases from V and 4 bases from J, leaving 15 bases between.

The chain employs TRBV15 and TRBJ2-5; the D gene is possibly TRBD1 (6 bases). Per germline, CDR1 LNHNV and CDR2 YYDKDF (reference sequence). V was pared by 4 bases and J by 1 base, with 13 bases between. The CDR3 covers 15 residues. The CDR3 bases are TGTGCCACCAGCACCGCCCAGGGGATCCAAGAGACCCAGTACTTC. This codes for CATSTAQGIQETQYF.

This sequence joins TRBV29-1 and TRBJ2-1; TRBD1 matches 7 bases. V lost 3 bases to trimming and J lost 4 bases; unmatched junction nucleotides: 6. This CDR3 region has 14 residues. CDR1 and CDR2 (germline): SQVTM, ANQGSEA. The CDR3 sequence: CSVDRDSAYNEQFF. CDR3 DNA: TGCAGCGTTGACCGGGACAGCGCTTACAATGAGCAGTTCTTC.

The CDR3 DNA reads as TGTGCCAGCAGCTTAAGTGTAAACACCGGGGAGCTGTTTTTT. Translating gives CASSLSVNTGELFF. The J gene is TRBJ2-2, the V gene TRBV7-3, with unresolved D. The CDR3 length is 14 residues. V was pared by 1 base and J by 2 bases, with 5 bases between. Per the germline V gene, CDR1 is SGHTA and CDR2 is FQGTGA.

This clonotype was counted many times. The gene calls are TRBV20-1 and TRBJ2-1; 8 bases agree with TRBD2. CDR1 and CDR2 (germline): DFQATT, SNEGSKA (reference sequence). The CDR3 totals 15 residues. V gave up 0 bases and J gave up 9 bases; unmatched junction bases: 10. Here the CDR3 DNA reads TGCAGTGCTAGAGATCTCGAAGCGGGAGATACTGAGCAGTTCTTC. Translated, it gives CSARDLEAGDTEQFF.

This chain joins TRBV7-9 and TRBJ1-6, with 8 bases fitting TRBD1. The germline V gene encodes CDR1 SEHNR and CDR2 FQNEAQ (reference sequence). V gave up 8 bases and J gave up 10 bases; unmatched junction bases: 7. CDR3 length equals 13 residues. The CDR3 bases are TGTGCCAGCCGTGGACAGGGTAACTCACCCCTCCACTTT. This gives the protein CASRGQGNSPLHF.

The V gene is TRBV19, the J gene TRBJ2-2, with 8 bases that match TRBD1. Germline V lookup: CDR1 LNHDA, CDR2 SQIVND (reference sequence). The V gene end was trimmed by 6 bases and the J gene end by 6 bases; junction bases not matched to a gene: 9. The CDR3 is 15 residues long. DNA for the CDR3: TGTGCCAGTAGGCTCCCAGGGGGCGTAGCCGGGGAGCTGTTTTTT. Translated, it gives CASRLPGGVAGELFF.

Turning to this clonotype: A read error may explain this, as a much larger clone is one base away. The chain uses TRBV6-6 and TRBJ2-3; D is possibly TRBD1 (6 bases). This CDR3 comprises 15 residues. The germline gives CDR1 MNHNY, CDR2 SVGAGI (reference sequence). The CDR3 DNA sequence: TGTGTCAGCAGCTTTGAGTACAGGGTTGGAGATACGCAGTATTTT. It encodes CVSSFEYRVGDTQYF.